The source of this TCR beta chain is a study of cytomegalovirus exposure and HLA in healthy donors (dated by TCRdb to 2016 to 2017). For the wider study: In an earlier analysis of roughly 590 of the donors, 250 to 350 Gb of sequence data and 117 million unique TCR beta sequences from about 179 million T cells were reported. An earlier analysis of some 500 of the donors applied high-throughput TCR beta sequencing to assess whether each TCR beta V gene segment acted as functional or pseudogenic. The study profiled the T cell repertoires of hundreds of subjects by immunosequencing and related them to cytomegalovirus serostatus. Alongside the repertoire data, information on donor age, sex, ethnicity and CMV serostatus was compiled. All discovery cohort repertoires had been generated using a single sequencing platform. A later analysis re-analyzed previously published TCR beta repertoires from about 600 donors and added high-resolution HLA genotyping to study TCR occurrence patterns. The study aimed to test whether signatures of past pathogen exposure could be identified by cataloging public T cell receptors. Along with the approximately 600-subject first cohort, a separate validation cohort of approximately 110 different subjects was used. Roughly five DR-DQ haplotypes were handled as single units for association and clustering because linkage in the cohort was strong. The study combined high-throughput TCR immunosequencing, statistical association of individual TCRs with disease status, and machine learning to predict cytomegalovirus infection status. The number of typed donors differed by locus: about 629-640 for A, B, C, DRB1 and DQB1; approximately 520 for DQA1; about 600 for DPA1; and about 450 for DPB1. In the later analysis, no new phenotypic data were used to find candidate immune exposures; instead, reliance was placed on TCR beta sequences and their occurrence across donors. Approximately 310 gigabases of sequencing data and roughly 90 million unique TCR sequences were included in an early release covering about 700 HLA-typed donors. Among the 398 genotyped donors, more than 70% belonged to the genetic ancestry cluster associated with self-reported Caucasian donors. In a later genetic analysis, genome-wide SNP genotypes for about three fifths of the 666 donors were used, and that subset was treated as a discovery cohort. Among some 400 genotyped donors of the cohort, an average of around 240,000 unique TCR beta nucleotide sequences was sequenced per donor, of which 15% to 20% were non-productive. HLA typing included class I and class II loci at four-digit resolution. Results the study describes overall, beyond this receptor: A few of the identified cytomegalovirus-associated TCR beta chains were confirmed in vitro to be specific for cytomegalovirus antigens. At a false discovery rate of 0.05, a later analysis linked around 15,000 TCR beta sequences to specific HLA alleles. A further reported finding was that TCR beta sequences accurately predicted the HLA-A and HLA-B alleles for most subjects in the first cohort. The classifier was reported to diagnose cytomegalovirus status with high specificity and sensitivity in both the original cohort and the validation cohort. The study gave a list of about 170 TCR beta chains associated with cytomegalovirus. A later genetic analysis reported fewer N-insertions in productive TCRs among donors in an Asian-associated ancestry cluster than the roughly 700-donor mean. It was suggested by the authors that the approach could potentially be generalized to other disease states and immunological phenotypes. A later analysis found that TCR association rates varied across HLA loci, with DRB1 alleles showing the most associated TCRs and HLA-C alleles the fewest. When HLA alleles, especially DR and DQ, strongly co-occurred, TCR associations were difficult to assign to individual alleles. According to a later analysis, parvovirus B19, influenza, CMV and Epstein-Barr virus appeared linked to several top co-occurrence clusters. In an earlier analysis of 500 to 650 of the donors, most TCR beta V segments appeared in productive rearrangements about 87% or about 30% of the time, broadly matching IMGT annotations. This cohort had only TCR beta chains sequenced, and the lack of alpha or paired-chain data limited which features could be detected. A later analysis found that most CMV-associated TCR beta chains appeared HLA-restricted, with HLA associations seemingly driven largely by CMV exposure. The earlier analysis of 587 of the donors excluded roughly 17 rarely observed V segments, including chromosome 9 orphons, because counts were too low. A later genetic analysis associated a missense DCLRE1C variant with V-gene and J-gene trimming of TCR beta chains, and an independent cohort replicated the association. The sequencing pipeline was judged likely to have produced a cluster of highly shared sequence variants as a technical artifact. While some public TCRs were present in many individuals, most TCR sequences turned up only very rarely across donors. Roughly uniform sequencing depth across donors was assumed in presence/absence analyses, although this assumption may not hold. Linkage disequilibrium might explain the correlated functional status among segregating V segments, but an unknown experimental factor could not be ruled out. Some IMGT-functional V segments, including TRBV6-2 and TRBV6-3, could not be told apart with the 87-base-pair reads, so those segments were excluded. For the cohort, immune exposure information was limited to CMV serostatus. HLA typing was unavailable for some donors at each locus, so association tests used only the typed subset. In a later analysis, HLA-associated TCR beta chains were found to be more clonally expanded and to have lower generation probabilities than equally common non-associated chains.

Libraries were made using the immunoSEQ multiplex PCR assay. For the multiplex PCR, a mixture combining 60 forward primers for TCR Vbeta segments and 13 reverse primers for TCR Jbeta segments was used. The CDR3 region of rearranged TCR beta genes was amplified from genomic DNA by a multiplex PCR assay. The Illumina HiSeq System was used to sequence the amplified TCR beta libraries as 87-base-pair reads. In the source study's methods: Across the 670 or so repertoires, a later analysis counted tens of millions of unique TCR beta chains, some 11 million of which were shared by at least two donors. To remove PCR and sequencing errors, raw reads were error-corrected and collapsed into unique sequences using a nearest-neighbor algorithm that merged closely related sequences. CDR3 sequences were aligned to IMGT reference sequences to assign V, D and J gene segments. For a sequence to be retained, at least a six-nucleotide match to both a V gene segment and a J gene segment was required. A rearrangement was called productive if the CDR3 had no stop codons and remained in frame with V and J, and every other rearrangement was called non-productive. Following IMGT convention, CDR3 was defined as the stretch from the second conserved V-encoded cysteine to the conserved J-encoded phenylalanine. Sequences without an unambiguous match to a single V gene segment were excluded from the earlier analysis of almost 600 of the donors. In an earlier analysis of several hundred of the donors, V segments were called functional above 56.7% productive rearrangements and were called segregating when the between-donor standard deviation exceeded 5%. A statistical classification framework was developed to diagnose cytomegalovirus status using the catalog of TCR beta chain sequences. V and J gene assignment, in a later analysis, came from comparing TCR nucleotide sequences with IMGT/GENE-DB human TR gene sequences. A later analysis assigned CDR3 sequences and most-parsimonious VDJ recombination scenarios with the TCRdist pipeline. In a later analysis, each TCR beta chain was defined by its CDR3 amino acid sequence together with its V-gene family, and reads without a unique V-gene family were excluded. In a later analysis, 500 to 700 highly shared, low-generation-probability nucleotide sequences were removed to address suspected cross-contamination and a sequencing artifact. For each public chain, a later analysis derived a clonal expansion index from normalized ranks of inferred template counts within each repertoire. Generation probabilities in a later analysis came from a VDJ recombination model fitted to out-of-frame rearrangements, and those results were checked against IGoR. In a later analysis, hypergeometric tests were used to score TCR-TCR, TCR-HLA and TCR-CMV co-occurrence, with a repertoire-size bias correction applied to TCR pairs. In a later analysis, false discovery rates were estimated by permuting HLA or CMV assignments 20 times. In a later analysis, co-occurring TCRs were grouped using DBSCAN, and TCRdist sequence similarity was added for clustering within HLA-allele-positive subsets. Repertoires with fewer than 30,000 or more than 120,000 public chains, plus five repertoires with anomalous nucleotide sharing, were excluded from co-occurrence clustering. The clones in this table, taken by TCRdb from immuneACCESS, are in-frame only. Not every clone is retained; where verified, under half of the shortfall comes from an unresolved V gene, and the cause of the rest is unknown. That table furnishes V, J and clone size, whereas the DNA furnished D and trimming. A total of roughly 150,000 clones appear in this sample, approximately 71% of them only once. The top ten hold about 11% of the sample.

In total, 600 or so healthy bone marrow donors made up the cohort. Cohort members were all nominally healthy when sampled, although unrecorded immune exposures were likely present. The donor tested CMV seropositive and was one of the 289 seropositive cohort members. A peripheral blood sample was provided by each donor, and peripheral blood mononuclear cells were used for TCR beta sequencing. The Qiagen DNeasy Blood Extraction Kit was used to extract genomic DNA from the blood cell samples. A distance of 8 bases separates the germline ends of V and J, which lose 3 bases and 6 bases respectively. Including cysteine and phenylalanine, the CDR3 has 11 amino acids. Just the 33-base CDR3 DNA is kept, in frame starting at base 1. The germline V gene provides CDR1 SQVTM and CDR2 ANQGSEA. About this clone: This clone's antigen is unknown. Base-call qualities are not available, and no considerably larger clone is one nucleotide away.

The chain couples TRBV29-1 to TRBJ1-1, with TRBD1 as a weak D call on 5 bases. The TCR originated in a man in his late teens or twenties in good health and CMV-seropositive. Sequencing was performed on PBMCs. The DNA reads TGCAGCGTTGAGCAGGGTTCTGAAGCTTTCTTT. Its protein reads: CSVEQGSEAFF.